This T cell receptor beta chain was recorded in a study of shared clonotypes between healthy human individuals. Of note for this clone: The antigen is unknown.

Notes on the study in general: Relative to their counterparts shared across all four donors, non-shared clonotypes exhibited diminished generation probabilities.

Germline V lookup: CDR1 SGHRS, CDR2 YFSETQ. Trimming removed 4 bases from V and 3 bases from J; junction bases left unmatched: 11. The CDR3 consists of 16 residues. Using immunoSEQ multiplex PCR, the repertoire was profiled, and TCRdb retains in-frame clones only, with some absent. Among more than 1 million clones listed, roughly 74% were seen once. The sample was memory CD4+ T cells from PBMCs. Subset described: CD45RA-negative fraction. The source of this sequence is a man younger than 35 in good health. Some clones in this sample may be carry-over from other donors' samples. The genes are TRBV5-1 and TRBJ2-3; 7 nucleotides line up with TRBD1. The CDR3: CASSPGHTGETDTQYF. The CDR3 nucleotides read TGCGCCAGCAGCCCGGGACATACAGGGGAGACAGATACGCAGTATTTT.